These 26 T cell receptor beta chains came from one sample sequenced in a study of T cells in narcolepsy. Profiling relied on immunoSEQ multiplex PCR, and the TCRdb table lists in-frame clones only, not all of them. The sample lists roughly 24,000 clones, approximately 80% occurring once. The sample comprised memory (CD45RA-) CD4+ T cells from blood. The receptors stem from a human donor in good health.

CDR3 amino acids: CASSQDRRTGELFF. As DNA, the CDR3 is TGCGCCAGCAGCCAAGATCGCCGTACCGGGGAGCTGTTTTTT. The chain has TRBV4-1 and TRBJ2-2, with D unresolved. V dropped 0 bases and J dropped 5 bases, with 7 bases sitting between them. This CDR3 is 14 amino acids long. Per the germline V gene, CDR1 is MGHRA and CDR2 is YSYEKL.

The chain couples TRBV11-2 to TRBJ2-1; 8 bases agree with TRBD1. The V segment lost 7 bases and the J segment 0 bases; nucleotides outside the gene matches: 14. The germline gives CDR1 SGHAT, CDR2 FQNNGV. The CDR3 is 18 amino acids. In nucleotides, the CDR3 is TGTGCCAGCAACCTAAAGGGACAGGTTAAACCCTCCTACAATGAGCAGTTCTTC. Translating it yields CASNLKGQVKPSYNEQFF. Full variable domain (remainder filled in from reference TRBV11-2 and TRBJ2-1): EAGVAQSPRYKIIEKRQSVAFWCNPISGHATLYWYQQILGQGPKLLIQFQNNGVVDDSQLPKDRFSAERLKGVDSTLKIQPAKLEDSAVYLCASNLKGQVKPSYNEQFFGPGTRLTVL.

This rearrangement joins TRBV9 to TRBJ2-5, with 8 bases aligning to TRBD2. This CDR3 has 16 amino acids. With V trimmed by 5 bases and J by 1 base, 10 bases remained unmatched. Germline V gene lookup returns CDR1 SGDLS and CDR2 YYNGEE. The CDR3: CASSPGVAGTQETQYF. CDR3 DNA sequence: TGTGCCAGCAGTCCCGGGGTAGCGGGGACCCAAGAGACCCAGTACTTC.

The CDR3 sequence: CASSFRDSNQPQHF. In nucleotides, the CDR3 is TGTGCCAGCTCCTTCCGTGATAGCAATCAGCCCCAGCATTTT. This chain joins TRBV2 and TRBJ1-5; D ambiguous. The CDR3 consists of 14 residues. V was trimmed by 8 bases and J by 0 bases, leaving 11 bases between them. The germline CDR1 and CDR2 sequences are SNHLY and FYNNEI.

The count of this clone is one. This sequence joins TRBV2 and TRBJ1-1, with D unresolved. The V end lost 7 bases, the J end lost 0 bases, and 6 bases lay between the germline ends. The CDR3 spans 12 residues. Germline CDR1 and CDR2: SNHLY and FYNNEI. In nucleotides, the CDR3 is TGTGCCAGCACACTAATGAACACTGAAGCTTTCTTT. Translation gives CASTLMNTEAFF.

This clone was seen a few times. This chain uses TRBV5-6 with TRBJ2-7; weak D call: TRBD1 (6 bases). Trimming shortened V by 1 base and J by 0 bases, and 11 bases separated the two germline ends. Germline lookup yields CDR1 SGHDT and CDR2 YYEEEE. The CDR3 sequence is 15 residues long. Here the CDR3 DNA reads TGTGCCAGCAGCTTGTGGACAGTTAGCTCCTACGAGCAGTACTTC. Encoded protein: CASSLWTVSSYEQYF.

CDR3 nucleotide sequence: TGTGCCAGCAGCTTGAGACAGCTAGCCAAAAACATTCAGTACTTC. Amino acid sequence: CASSLRQLAKNIQYF. The chain uses TRBV5-8 and TRBJ2-4; a possible D gene is TRBD1 (5 bases). Germline CDR1 and CDR2: SGHTS and YDEGEE. V lost 1 base to trimming and J lost 0 bases, with 8 bases between them. This CDR3 has 15 residues.

The chain employs TRBV9 and TRBJ1-2, with D maybe TRBD1 (6 bases). CDR3 size: 13 residues. CDR1 and CDR2 from the germline V gene are SGDLS and YYNGEE. V was pared by 4 bases and J by 4 bases, with 11 bases between. CDR3: CASSRDTSYGYTF. DNA for the CDR3: TGTGCCAGCAGCCGGGACACCTCCTATGGCTACACCTTC. Full variable domain (rest looked up from reference TRBV9 and TRBJ1-2): DSGVTQTPKHLITATGQRVTLRCSPRSGDLSVYWYQQSLDQGLQFLIQYYNGEERAKGNILERFSAQQFPDLHSELNLSSLELGDSALYFCASSRDTSYGYTFGSGTRLTVV.

This clone was counted once. V gene TRBV5-4 combines with J gene TRBJ2-7; D remains ambiguous. Trimming took off 0 bases at V and 2 bases at J, with 6 bases between the two ends. Germline values: CDR1 SGHNT, CDR2 YYREEE (reference sequence). The CDR3 sequence is 13 residues long. The CDR3, as DNA: TGTGCCAGCAGCTTGGAACTTACCTACGAGCAGTACTTC. Translated: CASSLELTYEQYF.

The V and J genes are TRBV25-1 and TRBJ2-1; either TRBD1 or TRBD2 may fit D (6 bases each). CDR1 MGHDK and CDR2 SYGVNS come from the germline V gene. CDR3 length equals 17 residues. V dropped 5 bases and J dropped 3 bases, with 20 bases sitting between them. CDR3 in amino acids: CASSPTHREAVYNEQFF. The CDR3 DNA sequence: TGTGCCAGCAGTCCCACGCACAGGGAGGCCGTCTACAATGAGCAGTTCTTC.

The CDR3 sequence: CASAGGGAADTQYF. CDR3 nucleotides: TGTGCCTCGGCTGGCGGGGGGGCAGCAGATACGCAGTATTTT. The chain employs TRBV2 and TRBJ2-3, with TRBD2 matching 9 bases. CDR1 is SNHLY, CDR2 FYNNEI, per germline. V lost 11 bases to trimming and J lost 4 bases; unmatched junction nucleotides: 10. The CDR3 covers 14 residues. The whole variable domain, remainder taken from reference TRBV2 and TRBJ2-3, is EPEVTQTPSHQVTQMGQEVILRCVPISNHLYFYWYRQILGQKVEFLVSFYNNEISEKSEIFDDQFSVERPDGSNFTLKIRSTKLEDSAMYFCASAGGGAADTQYFGPGTRLTVL.

This clone occurred a few times. J is TRBJ2-6 and V is TRBV27; a possible D gene is TRBD2 (5 bases). Per the germline V gene, CDR1 is MNHEY and CDR2 is SMNVEV (reference sequence). The CDR3 is made up of 14 amino acids. V lost 5 bases and J 4 bases, leaving 9 bases between the germline ends. The CDR3 loop reads CASSGEPGANVLTF. The CDR3 DNA reads as TGTGCCAGCAGTGGGGAGCCCGGGGCCAACGTCCTGACTTTC.

The chain is built from TRBV2 and TRBJ2-1, with TRBD1 identical over 10 bases. With V trimmed by 10 bases and J by 7 bases, 10 bases remained unmatched. CDR3 length: 14 amino acids. The germline CDR1 and CDR2 sequences are SNHLY and FYNNEI. The CDR3 region has the DNA TGTGCCACCAGCCCGGGACAGGGGTTTAATGAGCAGTTCTTC. Residues: CATSPGQGFNEQFF.

This clone was picked up one time. The chain has TRBV15 and TRBJ1-1; 8 bases match TRBD1. CDR1 is LNHNV, CDR2 YYDKDF, per germline (reference sequence). The CDR3 has 15 amino acids. Losses at the gene ends were 4 bases for V and 6 bases for J; bases not matched to a gene: 10. The CDR3 DNA follows: TGTGCCACCAGCAAAGAGGACAGGGCTCCCGCTGAAGCTTTCTTT. Protein product: CATSKEDRAPAEAFF.

This clone was seen just once. The CDR3, as DNA: TGTGCCAGCTCACCACCCATAACAGAATGGTCCTCTGGGGCCAACGTCCTGACTTTC. Protein product: CASSPPITEWSSGANVLTF. The V and J genes are TRBV18 and TRBJ2-6; D is unresolved. This CDR3 has 19 residues. Germline CDR1 and CDR2: KGHSH and LQKENI. Trimming took 0 bases from V and 0 from J, leaving 15 bases between them.

This clone was recorded once. The V gene is TRBV5-4, the J gene TRBJ2-5, with 9 bases lining up with TRBD1. In germline, CDR1 is SGHNT, CDR2 YYREEE (reference sequence). J was trimmed by 5 bases and V by 6 bases; bases with no gene match: 14. CDR3 length: 16 amino acids. CDR3 protein: CASMPTPDRGAETQYF. Written as DNA, the CDR3 is TGTGCCAGCATGCCGACCCCGGACAGGGGAGCGGAGACCCAGTACTTC.

The rearrangement joins TRBV25-1 to TRBJ2-1; D might be TRBD1 or TRBD2, each matching 5 bases. With 6 bases removed from V and 3 bases from J, the gap between germline ends came to 12 bases. Germline-derived CDR1 and CDR2 are MGHDK and SYGVNS. This CDR3 is 14 amino acids long. The CDR3 nucleotides read TGTGCCAGCAGCCGTGAGGGGAACTACAATGAGCAGTTCTTC. Translating gives CASSREGNYNEQFF.

The chain recombines TRBV5-1 with TRBJ2-3; possible D gene TRBD2, 6 bases. The germline V and J ends were trimmed by 4 bases and 2 bases, with 11 bases remaining between them. Germline V gene lookup returns CDR1 SGHRS and CDR2 YFSETQ. The CDR3 is made up of 14 amino acids. The CDR3 DNA reads as TGCGCCAGCAGCCAAGGACTAATCACAGATACGCAGTATTTT. It specifies CASSQGLITDTQYF. The full variable domain, its missing parts supplied by reference TRBV5-1 and TRBJ2-3, is KAGVTQTPRYLIKTRGQQVTLSCSPISGHRSVSWYQQTPGQGLQFLFEYFSETQRNKGNFPGRFSGRQFSNSRSEMNVSTLELGDSALYLCASSQGLITDTQYFGPGTRLTVL.

V usage is TRBV19 and J usage is TRBJ1-2; no definite D call. This CDR3 has 13 residues. Germline loops: CDR1 LNHDA, CDR2 SQIVND (reference sequence). The V end was cut by 4 bases, the J end by 0 bases, with 6 bases between. Here the CDR3 DNA reads TGTGCCAGTAGTAGGGATCCTAACTATGGCTACACCTTC. It is translated as CASSRDPNYGYTF.

V is TRBV5-5 and J is TRBJ2-1; D possibly corresponds to TRBD2 (6 bases). The V and J ends lost 2 bases and 8 bases respectively, with 20 bases between them. From germline, CDR1 is SGHKS and CDR2 YYEKEE (reference sequence). This CDR3 comprises 16 residues. CDR3 sequence: CASSFGVGQGGHEQFF. In DNA form, the CDR3 reads TGTGCCAGCAGCTTCGGTGTGGGGCAGGGAGGACATGAGCAGTTCTTC. Together with reference TRBV5-5 and TRBJ2-1, the CDR3 gives the full variable domain: DAGVTQSPTHLIKTRGQQVTLRCSPISGHKSVSWYQQVLGQGPQFIFQYYEKEERGRGNFPDRFSARQFPNYSSELNVNALLLGDSALYLCASSFGVGQGGHEQFFGPGTRLTVL.

The J gene is TRBJ1-6, the V gene TRBV7-9; D remains ambiguous. Germline assignment: CDR1 SEHNR and CDR2 FQNEAQ (reference sequence). This CDR3 region has 12 residues. V lost 10 bases and J lost 7, with 11 bases in between. The CDR3 region has the DNA TGTGCCACCGGAGCCCCCAATTCACCCCTCCACTTT. Translated: CATGAPNSPLHF.

The chain couples TRBV6-5 to TRBJ1-1; D is unclear. From germline, CDR1 is MNHEY and CDR2 SVGAGI. The CDR3 spans 14 residues. The ends were cut back, 6 bases at V and 2 bases at J, with 13 bases in the middle. For the CDR3, the DNA is TGTGCCAGCAGGTCCGCGGGAATCAACACTGAAGCTTTCTTT. Translation: CASRSAGINTEAFF.

The chain couples TRBV11-1 to TRBJ2-1; no clear D gene. Germline loops: CDR1 SGHAT, CDR2 FQDESV (reference sequence). Trimming stripped 4 bases from V and 6 bases from J, with 7 bases between. This CDR3 has 12 amino acids. CDR3 bases: TGTGCCAGCAGCTCCCTCCGCAATGAGCAGTTCTTC. This sequence encodes CASSSLRNEQFF.

This chain joins TRBV5-8 and TRBJ1-2, with a weak D call TRBD1 (5 bases). From germline, CDR1 is SGHTS and CDR2 YDEGEE. The CDR3 has 14 amino acids. The ends were cut back, 4 bases at V and 8 bases at J, with 18 bases in the middle. In nucleotides, the CDR3 is TGTGCCAGCAGCGTATCAGGGACCGTGGGCGGCTACACCTTC. Translating gives CASSVSGTVGGYTF.

The table lists this clone with a count of one. The chain has TRBV7-9 and TRBJ2-3, with a weak D call TRBD2 (6 bases). Germline-derived CDR1 and CDR2 are SEHNR and FQNEAQ (reference sequence). CDR3 length equals 14 residues. The V and J ends lost 4 bases and 7 bases respectively, with 15 bases between them. Written as DNA, the CDR3 is TGTGCCAGCAGCTCCGAGGCGGGGAGATATACGCAGTATTTT. Its protein is CASSSEAGRYTQYF. Variable domain in full (rest from reference TRBV7-9 and TRBJ2-3): DTGVSQNPRHKITKRGQNVTFRCDPISEHNRLYWYRQTLGQGPEFLTYFQNEAQLEKSRLLSDRFSAERPKGSFSTLEIQRTEQGDSAMYLCASSSEAGRYTQYFGPGTRLTVL.

This clone was picked up a small number of times. The same CDR3 can be traced to other DNA sequences in this sample. This sequence joins TRBV6-1 and TRBJ1-6; no firm D call. Germline V gene sequence: CDR1 MNHNS, CDR2 SASEGT. Trimming stripped 2 bases from V and 4 bases from J, with 12 bases between. CDR3 length equals 16 residues. CDR3 DNA: TGTGCCAGCAGTGAAAGTCGCGGCTTTTATAATTCACCCCTCCACTTT. Amino acid sequence: CASSESRGFYNSPLHF.